The 24 T cell receptor beta chains reported below all come from one sample, sequenced in a study of T cell changes during pregnancy in multiple sclerosis. Produced via immunoSEQ multiplex PCR; TCRdb's table is partial and in-frame only. The repertoire has under 45,000 clones, about 92% of them found once; the top ten carry 0.35% to 0.45%. Sequences were derived from CD4+ T cells from peripheral blood mononuclear cells, sampled in the third trimester of pregnancy. The receptors shown here come from a female donor in good health, enrolled as a control in a pregnancy study.

The chain's CDR3 is CASSPPRGFQETQYF. In nucleotides, the CDR3 is TGTGCCAGCAGCCCCCCGAGAGGGTTCCAAGAGACCCAGTACTTC. This chain uses TRBV5-6 with TRBJ2-5; D may be TRBD2 (5 bases). The CDR3 spans 15 residues. Germline V lookup: CDR1 SGHDT, CDR2 YYEEEE. Trimming shortened V by 4 bases and J by 1 base, and 14 bases separated the two germline ends.

This chain connects TRBV7-2 to TRBJ2-1; 10 bases fit TRBD2. Unmatched junction bases numbered 12, after V lost 0 bases and J lost 10 bases. This CDR3 spans 17 amino acids. Germline loops: CDR1 SGHTA, CDR2 FQGNSA. The CDR3 coding sequence is TGTGCCAGCAGCTTAGCGATGGGAATGGCTAGCGGGGGAGAGCAGTTCTTC. As protein: CASSLAMGMASGGEQFF. Drawing the rest from reference TRBV7-2 and TRBJ2-1, the complete variable domain is GAGVSQSPSNKVTEKGKDVELRCDPISGHTALYWYRQSLGQGLEFLIYFQGNSAPDKSGLPSDRFSAERTGGSVSTLTIQRTQQEDSAVYLCASSLAMGMASGGEQFFGPGTRLTVL.

V is TRBV4-2 and J is TRBJ1-4, with 8 bases aligning to TRBD1. After removal of 4 bases from V and 6 bases from J, the junction contained 7 bases not matched to a gene. Germline V lookup: CDR1 LGHNA, CDR2 YNFKEQ. There are 15 residues in the CDR3. The CDR3 region has the DNA TGTGCCAGCAGCCGATCCGGGACAGGAGATGAAAAACTGTTTTTT. Protein product: CASSRSGTGDEKLFF.

This clone was observed a handful of times. The chain links TRBV6-1 to TRBJ1-4, with TRBD1 as a possible D gene (5 bases). CDR3 length: 14 residues. V lost 6 bases and J 4 bases, leaving 12 bases between the germline ends. Germline V CDR1 and CDR2: MNHNS, SASEGT. CDR3 nucleotide sequence: TGTGCCAGCAGGGGGGGGACGGTTAATGAAAAACTGTTTTTT. It yields the protein CASRGGTVNEKLFF.

This chain links TRBV6-5 with TRBJ2-5; 7 bases match TRBD2. The germline V gene has CDR1 MNHEY and CDR2 SVGAGI. CDR3 size: 14 residues. V lost 7 bases and J lost 4; bases outside the gene matches: 9. CDR3 nucleotides: TGTGCCAGCAAAAGGGCGGGGGTCGGAGAGACCCAGTACTTC. Protein product: CASKRAGVGETQYF.

This chain uses TRBV6-6 with TRBJ1-2, with 7 bases fitting TRBD1. Germline CDR1 is MNHNY and CDR2 is SVGAGI (reference sequence). The J segment lost 2 bases and the V segment lost 4 bases, leaving 4 bases of the junction unmatched. The CDR3 is 14 amino acids. The CDR3 reads CASSSDRSNYGYTF. The CDR3 DNA follows: TGTGCCAGCAGTTCGGACAGGTCCAACTATGGCTACACCTTC.

Written as DNA, the CDR3 is TGTGCCTGGAGTGACTTATACCTTACTGAAGCTTTCTTT. Its protein is CAWSDLYLTEAFF. The V call is TRBV30, the J call TRBJ1-1; the D is unclear. Germline-derived CDR1 and CDR2 are GTSNPN and SVGIG (reference sequence). Deletions cut 1 base from V and 5 bases from J, with 11 bases between. The CDR3 is 13 residues long.

The gene calls are TRBV19 and TRBJ1-5; D is possibly TRBD1 (5 bases). The CDR3 runs 14 residues. The V gene's germline CDR1 is LNHDA and CDR2 SQIVND (reference sequence). Trimming shortened V by 5 bases and J by 8 bases, and 16 bases separated the two germline ends. DNA of the CDR3: TGTGCCAGTAGTGGTACGGGACTCTGGGAGCCCCAGCATTTT. The encoded protein is CASSGTGLWEPQHF.

The chain employs TRBV5-4 and TRBJ2-4; weak D call: TRBD1 (6 bases). Looked up from germline, CDR1 is SGHNT and CDR2 is YYREEE (reference sequence). The CDR3 is 14 amino acids. Trimming pared 3 bases from V and 4 bases from J, leaving 11 bases between. DNA of the CDR3: TGTGCCAGCAGCTCTATGACAGGAAAAAACATTCAGTACTTC. This translates into CASSSMTGKNIQYF.

The V and J genes are TRBV5-1 and TRBJ2-3, with D possibly TRBD1 on 6 matching bases. The germline V gene has CDR1 SGHRS and CDR2 YFSETQ. V lost 2 bases, J lost 1 base, and 14 bases lay in between. This CDR3 is built from 16 residues. The CDR3: CASSLQGGFGTDTQYF. As DNA, the CDR3 is TGCGCCAGCAGCTTACAGGGTGGGTTTGGCACAGATACGCAGTATTTT.

CDR3 in amino acids: CASSERQKFEAFF. The CDR3 bases are TGTGCCAGCAGCGAACGTCAGAAATTTGAAGCTTTCTTT. This chain uses TRBV7-2 with TRBJ1-1; D is unresolved. Between the trimmed V and J ends, which lost 5 bases and 7 bases, there was a span of 14 bases. The CDR3 has 13 residues. The germline gives CDR1 SGHTA, CDR2 FQGNSA. Using reference TRBV7-2 and TRBJ1-1 for the parts outside the CDR3, the full variable domain is GAGVSQSPSNKVTEKGKDVELRCDPISGHTALYWYRQSLGQGLEFLIYFQGNSAPDKSGLPSDRFSAERTGGSVSTLTIQRTQQEDSAVYLCASSERQKFEAFFGQGTRLTVV.

This clone was recorded only once. This rearrangement joins TRBV10-2 to TRBJ1-6; 9 nucleotides match TRBD1. The CDR3 sequence is 16 residues long. J lost 10 bases, V lost 5 bases, and 12 bases had no gene match. From germline, CDR1 is WSHSY and CDR2 SAAADI. The CDR3, as DNA: TGCGCCAGCAGTCCGAGTAGTACAGGGGGCCACTCACCCCTCCACTTT. Its protein is CASSPSSTGGHSPLHF.

This clone has just one count. J is TRBJ2-1 and V is TRBV6-4, with D uncertain. V was pared by 4 bases and J by 9 bases, with 13 bases between. The CDR3 runs 13 residues. From germline, CDR1 is MRHNA and CDR2 SNTAGT. CDR3 nucleotides: TGTGCCAGCAGTGTTGAGTTCTATAGTGAGCAGTTCTTC. Encoded protein: CASSVEFYSEQFF.

This chain links TRBV27 with TRBJ1-5; no clear D gene. Germline V gives CDR1 MNHEY, CDR2 SMNVEV (reference sequence). Between the trimmed V and J ends, which lost 2 bases and 6 bases, there was a span of 8 bases. This CDR3 contains 13 residues. The CDR3 reads CASSLIVGQPQHF. The DNA of the CDR3 is TGTGCCAGCAGTTTAATAGTTGGTCAGCCCCAGCATTTT.

The chain combines TRBV18 with TRBJ1-4, with 10 bases lining up with TRBD1. Looked up from germline, CDR1 is KGHSH and CDR2 is LQKENI. The junction had 2 bases not matched to a gene; V was cut back by 2 bases and J by 5 bases. This CDR3 has 15 amino acids. The CDR3 loop reads CASSPGQGVNEKLFF. For the CDR3, the DNA is TGTGCCAGCTCACCAGGACAGGGGGTGAATGAAAAACTGTTTTTT.

The V gene is TRBV29-1, the J gene TRBJ2-1; 16 positions agree with TRBD2. In germline, CDR1 is SQVTM, CDR2 ANQGSEA. Trimming cost V 3 bases and J 3 bases; bases outside gene matches: 5. The CDR3 length is 17 residues. The CDR3 DNA follows: TGCAGCGTTGAGGGACTAGCGGGGGGGCGGTACTACAATGAGCAGTTCTTC. Translation gives CSVEGLAGGRYYNEQFF.

The rearrangement uses TRBV7-6 and TRBJ2-3; 7 bases align to TRBD2. Germline assignment: CDR1 SGHVS and CDR2 FNYEAQ. The J segment lost 9 bases and the V segment lost 4 bases, leaving 16 bases of the junction unmatched. The CDR3 consists of 16 residues. The CDR3 nucleotides are TGTGCCAGCAGCTCAAAGGTCATGCGCGGGGGAGGCACGCAGTATTTT. It encodes CASSSKVMRGGGTQYF.

Only a few counts were recorded for this clone. The chain has TRBV5-6 and TRBJ1-2, with TRBD1 as a possible D gene (6 bases). Germline V lookup: CDR1 SGHDT, CDR2 YYEEEE. There are 16 residues in the CDR3. V lost 4 bases and J lost 4, with 20 bases in between. The CDR3 region has the DNA TGTGCCAGCAGCCCGTGGGGGGGCGAACGACTCTATGGCTACACCTTC. Its translation is CASSPWGGERLYGYTF.

This chain uses TRBV7-3 with TRBJ2-2, with 7 positions matching TRBD2. The CDR3 covers 15 residues. Germline values: CDR1 SGHTA, CDR2 FQGTGA. The V gene end was trimmed by 3 bases and the J gene end by 1 base; junction bases not matched to a gene: 2. CDR3 loop: CASSFKRGNTGELFF. The CDR3 region has the DNA TGTGCCAGCAGCTTTAAGCGGGGGAACACCGGGGAGCTGTTTTTT.

The chain is built from TRBV2 and TRBJ1-4, with 9 bases that match TRBD1. Losses at the gene ends were 7 bases for V and 3 bases for J; bases not matched to a gene: 15. Germline CDR1 SNHLY, CDR2 FYNNEI. The CDR3 runs to 18 residues. The CDR3 sequence is CASISQGGTGRSNEKLFF. The DNA for the CDR3 is TGTGCCAGCATAAGCCAAGGAGGGACAGGGAGGTCTAATGAAAAACTGTTTTTT.

The CDR3 loop is CASSQFGQGSEKLFF. The CDR3 coding sequence is TGCGCCAGCAGCCAATTTGGGCAGGGTAGTGAAAAACTGTTTTTT. The chain couples TRBV4-3 to TRBJ1-4; possible D gene TRBD1, 5 bases. CDR1 LGHNA and CDR2 YSLEER come from the germline V gene. The CDR3 runs 15 residues. V dropped 2 bases and J dropped 7 bases, with 14 bases sitting between them.

This chain joins TRBV6-1 and TRBJ2-1; weak D call: TRBD1 (8 bases). The V end lost 7 bases, the J end lost 5 bases, and 18 bases lay between the germline ends. CDR1 MNHNS and CDR2 SASEGT come from the germline V gene. The CDR3 is 15 residues long. The CDR3 loop is CASIHGQGGDNEQFF. CDR3 DNA sequence: TGTGCCAGCATCCATGGACAGGGAGGGGACAATGAGCAGTTCTTC.

This rearrangement joins TRBV9 to TRBJ2-5; 15 bases map to TRBD2. Germline V gene lookup returns CDR1 SGDLS and CDR2 YYNGEE. This CDR3 contains 17 residues. The J segment lost 2 bases and the V segment lost 4 bases, leaving 6 bases of the junction unmatched. The CDR3 nucleotides are TGTGCCAGCAGCCTGGGGACTAGCGGGGGGACTCAAGAGACCCAGTACTTC. Translated, it gives CASSLGTSGGTQETQYF.

The chain has TRBV27 and TRBJ1-2, with D unresolved. Germline lookup yields CDR1 MNHEY and CDR2 SMNVEV (reference sequence). This CDR3 contains 13 residues. Between the trimmed V and J ends, which lost 3 bases and 8 bases, there was a span of 13 bases. The CDR3 loop is CASSLIAHGGYTF. CDR3 bases: TGTGCCAGCAGTTTGATAGCCCATGGAGGCTACACCTTC.